Each of the 20 T cell receptor beta chains below was sequenced from the same sample in a study of early T cells in non-severe SARS-CoV-2 infection. TCRdb analysed the 5' RACE reads with MiXCR anew, one entry per CDR3 protein. The sample gives roughly 92,000 distinct CDR3 sequences, 12% of which show up once; about 4.4% is in the top ten. The sequenced sample was whole blood, obtained at baseline. The source of these receptors is an adult who was a healthcare worker with PCR-confirmed SARS-CoV-2 infection or an uninfected control (not recorded which).

This clonotype was recorded a few times. The chain recombines TRBV29-1 with TRBJ2-1; D gene unclear. Germline CDR1 and CDR2: SQVTM and ANQGSEA. V lost 1 base, J lost 2 bases, and 15 bases lay in between. The CDR3 runs 16 residues. Here the CDR3 DNA reads TGCAGCGTTGAAGCGTTTGAGGCGGTAACCTACAATGAGCAGTTCTTC. Amino acids: CSVEAFEAVTYNEQFF.

In this sample, this clonotype turned up a few times. J is TRBJ2-5 and V is TRBV28, with D possibly being TRBD1 or TRBD2 (5 bases each). CDR3 length: 14 residues. The V gene's germline CDR1 is MDHEN and CDR2 SYDVKM. Trimming took 10 bases from V and 3 from J, leaving 18 bases between them. CDR3 in amino acids: CATGRGSQKETQYF. The CDR3 DNA follows: TGTGCCACGGGGCGCGGGTCACAGAAAGAGACCCAGTACTTC.

This clonotype was counted only a few times. The V call is TRBV6-2 or TRBV6-3, the J call TRBJ2-3, with TRBD2 as a possible D gene (5 bases). Germline V gives CDR1 MNHEY, CDR2 SVGEGT. Deletions cut 6 bases from V and 6 bases from J, with 19 bases between. The CDR3 length is 15 residues. The CDR3 DNA reads TGTGCCAGCAGCCCCCAAGGGCGGGCCGGGGATACGCAGTATTTT. This translates into CASSPQGRAGDTQYF.

This clonotype was counted only a few times. CDR3 sequence (DNA): TGTGCCAGCAGTGACTTGACTAGGGGTGAGCAGTACTTC. Residues: CASSDLTRGEQYF. This chain uses TRBV2 with TRBJ2-7; TRBD2 might be the D (6 bases). This CDR3 is built from 13 residues. The V end lost 3 bases, the J end lost 7 bases, and 13 bases lay between the germline ends. The germline V gene encodes CDR1 SNHLY and CDR2 FYNNEI. The full variable domain, rest sourced from reference TRBV2 and TRBJ2-7, is EPEVTQTPSHQVTQMGQEVILRCVPISNHLYFYWYRQILGQKVEFLVSFYNNEISEKSEIFDDQFSVERPDGSNFTLKIRSTKLEDSAMYFCASSDLTRGEQYFGPGTRLTVT.

This clonotype was seen ten or more times. The chain is built from TRBV7-9 and TRBJ2-3, with a tentative D call TRBD2 (5 bases). V was trimmed by 5 bases and J by 4 bases, leaving 13 bases between them. Germline assignment: CDR1 SEHNR and CDR2 FQNEAQ (reference sequence). CDR3 size: 14 residues. The chain's CDR3 is CASSHSTGADTQYF. CDR3 sequence (DNA): TGTGCCAGCAGCCATTCTACCGGGGCAGATACGCAGTATTTT.

This clonotype was detected a few times. The chain combines TRBV11-3 with TRBJ1-1; weak D call: TRBD1 (5 bases). The CDR3 covers 15 residues. Germline V lookup: CDR1 SGHNT, CDR2 YENEEA. V was clipped by 1 base and J by 6 bases, with 15 bases between them. CDR3 residues: CASSLGGRADSEAFF. DNA of the CDR3: TGTGCCAGCAGCTTAGGAGGCAGGGCGGATTCTGAAGCTTTCTTT.

V is TRBV7-8 and J is TRBJ2-3; D might be TRBD1 (6 bases). There are 14 residues in the CDR3. CDR1 SGHVS and CDR2 FQNEAQ come from the germline V gene. The V and J ends lost 7 bases and 3 bases respectively, with 14 bases between them. The CDR3: CASTLQGRTDTQYF. The CDR3 nucleotides read TGTGCCAGCACTTTACAGGGAAGAACAGATACGCAGTATTTT.

This clonotype has only a few counts. This sequence joins TRBV12-3 or TRBV12-4 and TRBJ1-5; unclear D gene. Trimming cost V 4 bases and J 4 bases, with 11 bases left between them. This CDR3 is built from 14 residues. CDR3 amino acids: CASSSDFQNQPQHF. CDR3 nucleotides: TGTGCCAGCAGTTCAGACTTTCAGAATCAGCCCCAGCATTTT.

The V and J genes are TRBV6-5 and TRBJ2-7; no reliable D call. From germline, CDR1 is MNHEY and CDR2 SVGAGI. Trimming removed 5 bases at V and 5 bases at J, with 16 bases between. The CDR3 extends over 14 amino acids. The CDR3 DNA is TGTGCCAGCAGTCTCAGTGGGTCGCGCCACGAGCAGTACTTC. Translated, it gives CASSLSGSRHEQYF.

This clonotype was found a few times. This rearrangement joins TRBV12-3 or TRBV12-4 to TRBJ2-7, with D perhaps TRBD1 (6 bases). The CDR3 covers 16 residues. Trimming took 8 bases from V and 1 from J, leaving 21 bases between them. This chain's CDR3 is CASGLPRDTLSYEQYF. CDR3 nucleotide sequence: TGTGCCAGCGGATTACCCCGGGACACCCTTTCCTACGAGCAGTACTTC.

The chain carries TRBV12-5 and TRBJ1-1; no firm D call. Germline-derived CDR1 and CDR2 are LGHNT and FRNRAP. Trimming left V 2 bases short and J 0 bases short, with 16 bases between. The length of the CDR3 is 17 residues. The CDR3 sequence is CASGLIKRDRMNTEAFF. The CDR3 bases are TGTGCTAGTGGTTTGATTAAGCGCGACCGAATGAACACTGAAGCTTTCTTT.

The gene calls are TRBV28 and TRBJ2-6; either TRBD1 or TRBD2 may fit D (5 bases each). This CDR3 is built from 14 residues. The V end lost 6 bases, the J end lost 2 bases, and 8 bases lay between the germline ends. Germline loops: CDR1 MDHEN, CDR2 SYDVKM. CDR3 coding DNA: TGTGCCAGCAGACGGGACCCTGGGGCCAACGTCCTGACTTTC. Amino acids: CASRRDPGANVLTF.

The genes are TRBV7-3 and TRBJ2-7; 7 bases map to TRBD1. V shed 4 bases, J shed 5 bases, and the junction held 5 bases outside the gene matches. Per germline, CDR1 SGHTA and CDR2 FQGTGA. The CDR3 has 13 residues. The CDR3 sequence is CASSSRQGHEQYF. The CDR3 DNA reads TGTGCCAGCAGCTCCCGACAGGGCCACGAGCAGTACTTC.

This clonotype was counted at least ten times. The chain carries TRBV27 and TRBJ2-2; D not certain. The CDR3 covers 14 residues. Germline V lookup: CDR1 MNHEY, CDR2 SMNVEV (reference sequence). Between the trimmed V and J ends, which lost 2 bases and 4 bases, there was a span of 8 bases. In DNA, the CDR3 is TGTGCCAGCAGTTTACGACCGATCACCGGGGAGCTGTTTTTT. Amino acids: CASSLRPITGELFF.

This clonotype was counted a few times. The rearrangement joins TRBV9 to TRBJ1-2; maybe TRBD1 (5 bases). Germline V gives CDR1 SGDLS, CDR2 YYNGEE. V lost 0 bases and J 14 bases, leaving 11 bases between the germline ends. The CDR3 is 11 amino acids. Here the CDR3 reads CASSVDGAWTF. DNA for the CDR3: TGTGCCAGCAGCGTAGATGGGGCTTGGACCTTC.

This clonotype turned up a few times. The V and J genes are TRBV9 and TRBJ2-2, with unresolved D. The CDR3 length is 16 residues. V gave up 4 bases and J gave up 0 bases, with 13 bases separating them. Germline CDR1 and CDR2: SGDLS and YYNGEE. The CDR3 DNA reads TGTGCCAGCAGCCCGAGGACGGCCGCGAACACCGGGGAGCTGTTTTTT. This translates into CASSPRTAANTGELFF.

CDR3: CASSDDGISYNSPLHF. Written as DNA, the CDR3 is TGTGCCAGCAGTGACGACGGAATCTCCTATAATTCACCCCTCCACTTT. V and J are TRBV25-1 and TRBJ1-6, with D unresolved. The CDR3 extends over 16 amino acids. V shed 3 bases and J shed 0 bases, with 9 bases lying between them. Germline lookup yields CDR1 MGHDK and CDR2 SYGVNS.

At least ten counts were recorded for this clonotype. The chain joins TRBV2 to TRBJ2-2, with unresolved D. The CDR3 has 13 residues. CDR1 SNHLY and CDR2 FYNNEI come from the germline V gene. Trimming took 2 bases from V and 6 from J, leaving 7 bases between them. This chain's CDR3 is CASSEQLAGELFF. The DNA of the CDR3 is TGTGCCAGCAGTGAACAGTTAGCCGGGGAGCTGTTTTTT.

This clonotype has just a few counts. This sequence joins TRBV12-5 and TRBJ2-3; TRBD2 matches 8 bases. CDR1 LGHNT and CDR2 FRNRAP come from the germline V gene. The CDR3 has 14 amino acids. V gave up 11 bases and J gave up 3 bases; unmatched junction bases: 10. CDR3 bases: TGTGCTGGAGCACGGGAGGGCAAGACAGATACGCAGTATTTT. Translating it yields CAGAREGKTDTQYF.

The chain combines TRBV20-1 with TRBJ2-1; D not certain. Germline V gives CDR1 DFQATT, CDR2 SNEGSKA (reference sequence). The CDR3 contains 14 residues. V was shortened by 5 bases and J by 2 bases, with 13 bases between the two germline ends. CDR3 loop: CSARRVPAYNEQFF. CDR3 in DNA: TGCAGTGCTCGAAGGGTCCCAGCCTACAATGAGCAGTTCTTC.